Presented here are 21 T cell receptor beta chains from one specimen sequenced in a study of OX40 agonist ivuxolimab in advanced cancers. TCRdb keeps only in-frame clones here, not all; method: immunoSEQ multiplex PCR. The repertoire holds some 42,000 clones, with under 90% as singletons. The source material was CD4+ or CD8+ T cells sorted from blood, sampled in a trial of the OX40 agonist ivuxolimab. The receptors originated from an adult with an advanced solid tumor such as melanoma, head and neck, liver or kidney cancer.

The chain recombines TRBV5-1 with TRBJ1-6; D is perhaps TRBD1 (5 bases). The CDR3 loop spans 21 amino acids. Germline loops: CDR1 SGHRS, CDR2 YFSETQ. The ends were cut back, 1 base at V and 7 bases at J, with 30 bases in the middle. The CDR3 loop reads CASSLLRRGRAGDEENSPLHF. CDR3 nucleotides: TGCGCCAGCAGCTTGCTACGGAGGGGCAGGGCGGGCGATGAAGAAAATTCACCCCTCCACTTT.

V is TRBV29-1 and J is TRBJ2-2; no firm D call. Germline CDR1 SQVTM, CDR2 ANQGSEA. The CDR3 totals 11 residues. The V end lost 7 bases, the J end lost 2 bases, and 5 bases lay between the germline ends. The CDR3 is CSGKNTGELFF. CDR3 in DNA: TGCAGCGGTAAAAACACCGGGGAGCTGTTTTTT.

The chain couples TRBV11-3 to TRBJ1-1; D may be TRBD1 (6 bases). Germline lookup yields CDR1 SGHNT and CDR2 YENEEA. This CDR3 comprises 12 residues. Trimming removed 5 bases from V and 11 bases from J, with 15 bases in between. The CDR3 here is CASSTQTGMAFF. In DNA, the CDR3 is TGTGCCAGCAGCACCCAAACAGGGATGGCTTTCTTT.

The chain employs TRBV27 and TRBJ2-5; no clear D gene. Germline CDR1 reads MNHEY; CDR2 reads SMNVEV (reference sequence). The V end was cut by 8 bases, the J end by 0 bases, with 4 bases between. The CDR3 spans 11 residues. The CDR3: CASRYQETQYF. As DNA, the CDR3 is TGTGCCAGCCGGTACCAAGAGACCCAGTACTTC.

The chain's CDR3 is CASSQTTLTGPNTEAFF. CDR3 sequence (DNA): TGTGCCAGCAGCCAGACCACGCTGACAGGGCCGAACACTGAAGCTTTCTTT. The chain is built from TRBV7-3 and TRBJ1-1; 7 bases line up with TRBD1. The CDR3 consists of 17 residues. The junction had 13 bases not matched to a gene; V was cut back by 5 bases and J by 1 base. From germline, CDR1 is SGHTA and CDR2 FQGTGA.

The sample holds one count of this clone. The V gene is TRBV6-6, the J gene TRBJ2-7, with TRBD2 matching 7 bases. J lost 5 bases, V lost 0 bases, and 7 bases had no gene match. The germline V gene encodes CDR1 MNHNY and CDR2 SVGAGI (reference sequence). The CDR3 consists of 15 residues. CDR3 nucleotides: TGTGCCAGCAGTTACTCGGTACGGCGGGAGAACGAGCAGTACTTC. It codes for CASSYSVRRENEQYF.

This clone was seen only a few times. The chain carries TRBV5-1 and TRBJ1-5; D unresolved. Germline V gene data show CDR1 as SGHRS and CDR2 as YFSETQ. CDR3 length: 13 residues. Trimming took 0 bases from V and 8 from J, leaving 9 bases between them. CDR3 in amino acids: CASSLEGDKPQHF. In DNA, the CDR3 is TGCGCCAGCAGCTTGGAGGGAGATAAGCCCCAGCATTTT.

This clone has a single count. The rearrangement links TRBV6-5 to TRBJ2-3; 9 bases fit TRBD1. The junction had 0 bases not matched to a gene; V was cut back by 4 bases and J by 4 bases. CDR1 is MNHEY and CDR2 is SVGAGI in the germline V gene. The CDR3 is 13 amino acids. The CDR3 protein is CASSWTGADTQYF. The CDR3 DNA follows: TGTGCCAGCAGTTGGACAGGGGCAGATACGCAGTATTTT.

The V call is TRBV19, the J call TRBJ2-6, with D maybe TRBD1 (6 bases). Germline V lookup: CDR1 LNHDA, CDR2 SQIVND (reference sequence). CDR3 size: 14 residues. V was cut by 6 bases and J by 1 base, with 7 bases left in between. The CDR3: CASSRGSGANVLTF. The CDR3 coding sequence is TGTGCCAGTAGCAGGGGTTCTGGGGCCAACGTCCTGACTTTC. Looking up the rest from reference TRBV19 and TRBJ2-6 gives the full variable domain: DGGITQSPKYLFRKEGQNVTLSCEQNLNHDAMYWYRQDPGQGLRLIYYSQIVNDFQKGDIAEGYSVSREKKESFPLTVTSAQKNPTAFYLCASSRGSGANVLTFGAGSRLTVL.

In its sample, this clone was seen once. This rearrangement joins TRBV27 to TRBJ2-5; tentative D call: TRBD2 (6 bases). The J call may be faulty, since TRBJ2-7 better matches the DNA end. This CDR3 has 15 amino acids. The germline gives CDR1 MNHEY, CDR2 SMNVEV (reference sequence). CDR3 sequence reads: CASSDTSRITYEQYF. The CDR3 region has the DNA TGTGCCAGCAGTGACACTAGCAGAATCACCTACGAGCAGTACTTC.

CDR3 DNA sequence: TGTGCCAGCAGCGCCCTCGGGGGAGCGGGAGAGGTAGAGACCCAGTACTTC. Protein: CASSALGGAGEVETQYF. This chain connects TRBV9 to TRBJ2-5; 8 nucleotides line up with TRBD2. Looked up from germline, CDR1 is SGDLS and CDR2 is YYNGEE. V trimming: 3 bases; J trimming: 4 bases; junction bases outside the gene matches: 14. There are 17 residues in the CDR3.

V and J are TRBV5-6 and TRBJ2-7; 7 positions match TRBD2. V lost 3 bases and J lost 12; bases outside the gene matches: 15. The CDR3 runs 14 residues. Germline-derived CDR1 and CDR2 are SGHDT and YYEEEE. The CDR3 nucleotides are TGTGCCAGCAGCTCTGAAACTTTGGGAGGGCGATCGTACTTC. It is translated as CASSSETLGGRSYF.

J is TRBJ1-6 and V is TRBV4-1, with D unresolved. The germline V and J ends were trimmed by 4 bases and 0 bases, with 16 bases remaining between them. Germline V lookup: CDR1 MGHRA, CDR2 YSYEKL. The CDR3 is made up of 18 amino acids. CDR3 region: CASSPGLGSYSYNSPLHF. The CDR3 coding sequence is TGCGCCAGCAGCCCCGGGTTAGGATCTTACTCCTATAATTCACCCCTCCACTTT.

This clone was recorded once. This chain joins TRBV27 and TRBJ2-1; 7 bases are a match to TRBD2. V gave up 2 bases and J gave up 7 bases; unmatched junction bases: 17. This CDR3 comprises 18 residues. Per the germline V gene, CDR1 is MNHEY and CDR2 is SMNVEV (reference sequence). The CDR3 spells CASSLKPWAGAGVNEQFF. DNA for the CDR3: TGTGCCAGCAGTTTAAAACCCTGGGCGGGAGCGGGTGTGAATGAGCAGTTCTTC.

The chain carries TRBV27 and TRBJ1-5, with no clear D. Germline assignment: CDR1 MNHEY and CDR2 SMNVEV (reference sequence). There are 15 residues in the CDR3. The V end lost 1 base, the J end lost 4 bases, and 11 bases lay between the germline ends. The CDR3, as DNA: TGTGCCAGCAGTTTATATCCGGACGGGAATCAGCCCCAGCATTTT. It translates to CASSLYPDGNQPQHF.

Here the CDR3 DNA reads TGTGCCAGCAGTGCCCGGATGAACACTGAAGCTTTCTTT. Translating gives CASSARMNTEAFF. The chain links TRBV6-1 to TRBJ1-1; D ambiguous. The CDR3 extends over 13 amino acids. V lost 4 bases and J 0 bases, leaving 6 bases between the germline ends. Germline-derived CDR1 and CDR2 are MNHNS and SASEGT.

The rearrangement links TRBV28 to TRBJ2-7; 12 bases agree with TRBD2. In germline, CDR1 is MDHEN, CDR2 SYDVKM. J was trimmed by 4 bases and V by 5 bases; bases with no gene match: 6. The CDR3 contains 15 residues. The CDR3 region has the DNA TGTGCCAGCAGTCGAAGGACTAGCGGGGTATACGAGCAGTACTTC. Residues: CASSRRTSGVYEQYF.

The rearrangement uses TRBV19 and TRBJ1-4; D unclear. The CDR3 is 14 amino acids. In germline, CDR1 is LNHDA, CDR2 SQIVND (reference sequence). V was clipped by 3 bases and J by 12 bases, with 17 bases between them. In DNA, the CDR3 is TGTGCCAGTAGTATGCTTGATCGAAGGACCGAACTGTTTTTT. Translation: CASSMLDRRTELFF.

The chain couples TRBV6-5 to TRBJ2-3; a weak D match, TRBD1 (5 bases). The CDR3 covers 13 residues. CDR1 MNHEY and CDR2 SVGAGI come from the germline V gene. Trimming cost V 4 bases and J 4 bases, with 9 bases left between them. The CDR3 region is CASSWTRADTQYF. CDR3 coding DNA: TGTGCCAGCAGTTGGACAAGGGCAGATACGCAGTATTTT.

J is TRBJ2-7 and V is TRBV25-1; D is unresolved. CDR1 is MGHDK and CDR2 is SYGVNS in the germline V gene. CDR3 length: 13 amino acids. V lost 1 base to trimming and J lost 2 bases, with 6 bases between them. The CDR3 nucleotides are TGTGCCAGCAGTGAATTCGGGCCCTACGAGCAGTACTTC. Encoded protein: CASSEFGPYEQYF.

The rearrangement joins TRBV4-3 to TRBJ2-3, with D uncertain. The CDR3 has 15 amino acids. Germline loops: CDR1 LGHNA, CDR2 YSLEER. Trimming shortened V by 0 bases and J by 2 bases, and 9 bases separated the two germline ends. CDR3 coding DNA: TGCGCCAGCAGCCAAGAAGGGCGGAACACAGATACGCAGTATTTT. Its protein is CASSQEGRNTDTQYF.